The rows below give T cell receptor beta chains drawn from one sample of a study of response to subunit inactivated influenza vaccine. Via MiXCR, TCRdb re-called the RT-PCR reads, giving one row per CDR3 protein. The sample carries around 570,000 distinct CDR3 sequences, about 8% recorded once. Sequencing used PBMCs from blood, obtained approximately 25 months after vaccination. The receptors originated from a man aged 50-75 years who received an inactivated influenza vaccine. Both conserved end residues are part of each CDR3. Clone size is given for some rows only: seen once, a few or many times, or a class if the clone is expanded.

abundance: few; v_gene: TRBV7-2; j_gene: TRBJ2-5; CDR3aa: CASSLVHLAGVSETQYF
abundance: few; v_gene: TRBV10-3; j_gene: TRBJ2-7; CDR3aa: CAISESGGEQYF
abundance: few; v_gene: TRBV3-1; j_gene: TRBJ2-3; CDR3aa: CASSQAPSSDTQYF
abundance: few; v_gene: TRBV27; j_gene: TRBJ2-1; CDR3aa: CASSLTGTGPYEQFF
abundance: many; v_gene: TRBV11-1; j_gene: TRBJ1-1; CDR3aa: CASSGTTAAEAFF
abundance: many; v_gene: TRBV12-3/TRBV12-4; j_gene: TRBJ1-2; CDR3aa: CASSLSGAGYGYTF
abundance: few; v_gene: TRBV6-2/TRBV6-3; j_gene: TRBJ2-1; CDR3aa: CASSTRQGALYNEQFF
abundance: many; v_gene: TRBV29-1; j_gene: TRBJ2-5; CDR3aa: CSVDGPLQTQYF
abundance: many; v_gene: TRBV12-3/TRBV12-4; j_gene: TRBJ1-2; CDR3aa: CASSLAGFSGYTF
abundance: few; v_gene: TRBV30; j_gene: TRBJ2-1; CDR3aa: CAWIYGTGGYNEQFF
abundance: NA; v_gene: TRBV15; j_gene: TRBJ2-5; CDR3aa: CATSRDLRFQETQYF
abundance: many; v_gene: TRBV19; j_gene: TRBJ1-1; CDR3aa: CASSLGNEAFF
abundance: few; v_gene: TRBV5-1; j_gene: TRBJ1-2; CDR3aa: CASSEGQGTYGYTF
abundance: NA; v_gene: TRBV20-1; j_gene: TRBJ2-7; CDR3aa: CSARDRLAGFYEQYF
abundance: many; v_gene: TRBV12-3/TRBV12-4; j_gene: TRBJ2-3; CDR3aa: CASSLKDTQYF
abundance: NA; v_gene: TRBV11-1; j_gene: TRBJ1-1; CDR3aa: CASSWTVMNTEAFF
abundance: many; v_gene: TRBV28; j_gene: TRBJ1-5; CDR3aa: CASNVQGSPQHF
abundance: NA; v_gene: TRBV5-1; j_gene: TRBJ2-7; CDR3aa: CASSFAFPSDEQYF
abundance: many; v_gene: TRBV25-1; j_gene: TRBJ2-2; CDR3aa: CASSERTSGVLGTGELFF